The 6 T cell receptor beta chains reported below all come from one sample, sequenced in a study of cytomegalovirus exposure and HLA in healthy donors. A multiplex PCR was run with 60 Vbeta primers and 13 Jbeta primers. The method was immunoSEQ multiplex PCR; TCRdb's version includes in-frame clones alone and lacks a portion of them. The table shows 150,000 to 200,000 clones, with approximately 84% occurring only once. Sequencing was performed on PBMCs. The receptor set was obtained from a woman aged 45-59 years in good health and CMV-seropositive.

V is TRBV29-1 and J is TRBJ2-1; 9 bases are a match to TRBD1. V lost 3 bases and J lost 4; bases outside the gene matches: 7. Per the germline V gene, CDR1 is SQVTM and CDR2 is ANQGSEA. This CDR3 has 15 amino acids. CDR3 nucleotides: TGCAGCGTTGAGAATACAGGGGGCGGGTACAATGAGCAGTTCTTC. This translates into CSVENTGGGYNEQFF.

The gene calls are TRBV5-1 and TRBJ2-3, with 13 nucleotides matching TRBD2. The CDR3 contains 16 residues. The germline V gene has CDR1 SGHRS and CDR2 YFSETQ. Trimming cost V 3 bases and J 11 bases; bases outside gene matches: 12. The DNA for the CDR3 is TGCGCCAGCAGCTCCCCAACTAGCGGGGGGGCCTTGGAGCAGTATTTT. This sequence encodes CASSSPTSGGALEQYF.

Only one count was recorded for this clone. The chain couples TRBV6-5 to TRBJ1-5; TRBD1 aligns across 8 bases. The trim removed 6 bases at V and 6 bases at J, leaving 10 bases unmatched. This CDR3 comprises 15 residues. CDR1 is MNHEY, CDR2 SVGAGI, per germline. The CDR3 DNA reads TGTGCCAGCAGAGAGACAGGGGAGGGGGGTCAGCCCCAGCATTTT. It specifies CASRETGEGGQPQHF.

This chain uses TRBV30 with TRBJ2-7; a possible D gene is TRBD1 (6 bases). The CDR3 totals 19 residues. Germline V gene sequence: CDR1 GTSNPN, CDR2 SVGIG (reference sequence). Between the trimmed V and J ends, which lost 1 base and 3 bases, there was a span of 28 bases. CDR3 nucleotide sequence: TGTGCCTGGAGTGCCTATACGGGACAATATGGAAGCAGTGGCTACGAGCAGTACTTC. It is translated as CAWSAYTGQYGSSGYEQYF.

The chain joins TRBV9 to TRBJ1-1; D is ambiguous. Germline V gene lookup returns CDR1 SGDLS and CDR2 YYNGEE. This CDR3 contains 15 residues. The V end was cut by 2 bases, the J end by 1 base, with 12 bases between. This CDR3 reads CASSVGGSRNTEAFF. CDR3 bases: TGTGCCAGCAGCGTCGGAGGGAGCCGGAACACTGAAGCTTTCTTT.

V gene TRBV28 combines with J gene TRBJ1-4; D may be TRBD1 (6 bases). V was shortened by 4 bases and J by 5 bases, with 11 bases between the two germline ends. The CDR3 totals 14 residues. Germline CDR1 and CDR2: MDHEN and SYDVKM. The CDR3 DNA is TGTGCCAGCAGTTCCAGGGGACCAAATGAAAAACTGTTTTTT. This gives the protein CASSSRGPNEKLFF.